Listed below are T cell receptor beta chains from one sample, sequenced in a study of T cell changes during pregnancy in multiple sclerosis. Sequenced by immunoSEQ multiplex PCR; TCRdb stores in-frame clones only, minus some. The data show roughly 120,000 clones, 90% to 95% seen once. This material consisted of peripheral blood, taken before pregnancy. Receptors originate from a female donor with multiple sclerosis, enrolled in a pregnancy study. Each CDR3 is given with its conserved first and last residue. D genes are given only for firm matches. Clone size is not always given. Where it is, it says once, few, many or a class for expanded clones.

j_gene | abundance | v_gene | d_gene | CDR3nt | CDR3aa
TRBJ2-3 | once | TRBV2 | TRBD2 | TGTGCCAGCAGTGGGCTAGCGGGTTCAGATACGCAGTATTTT | CASSGLAGSDTQYF
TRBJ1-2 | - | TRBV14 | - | TGTGCCAGCAGCCCGGGCCGAGGGTATGGCTACACCTTC | CASSPGRGYGYTF
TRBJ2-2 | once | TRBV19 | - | TGTGCCAGTAGTATAGCCAGGGACACCGGGGAGCTGTTTTTT | CASSIARDTGELFF
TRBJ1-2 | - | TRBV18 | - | TGTGCCAGCTCACCGGGGATCGACAGTAACGGCTACACCTTC | CASSPGIDSNGYTF
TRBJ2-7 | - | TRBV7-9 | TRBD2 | TGTGCCAGCAGCTTAGGCGGGGGAGGGAGGACCTACGAGCAGTACTTC | CASSLGGGGRTYEQYF
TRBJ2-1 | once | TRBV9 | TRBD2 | TGTGCCAGCAGCGCAAACGGACTAGCTACCGGTGAGCAGTTCTTC | CASSANGLATGEQFF
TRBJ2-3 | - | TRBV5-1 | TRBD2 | TGCGCCAGCAGCCCCCGGACTAGCGGGGGTCTCACAGATACGCAGTATTTT | CASSPRTSGGLTDTQYF
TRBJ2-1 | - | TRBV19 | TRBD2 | TGTGCCAGTAGTATTTTCAGACTAGCGGGATCTTCCTACAATGAGCAGTTCTTC | CASSIFRLAGSSYNEQFF
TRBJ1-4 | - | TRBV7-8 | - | TGTGCCAGCAGCATCGAATGGGGCGGAAAACTGTTTTTT | CASSIEWGGKLFF
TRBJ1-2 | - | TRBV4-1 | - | TGCGCCAGCAGCCAAGATGGGCAGGACTATGGCTACACCTTC | CASSQDGQDYGYTF
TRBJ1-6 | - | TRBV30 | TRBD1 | TGTGCCTGGAGTAGGGACAGGGCTAATTCACCCCTCCACTTT | CAWSRDRANSPLHF
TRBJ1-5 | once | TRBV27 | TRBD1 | TGTGCCAGCAGTTTTGGGGGACAGGATAGCAATCAGCCCCAGCATTTT | CASSFGGQDSNQPQHF
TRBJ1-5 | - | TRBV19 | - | TGTGCCAGTAGTGCCATCGAAAGGGAGGAACAGCCCCAGCATTTT | CASSAIEREEQPQHF
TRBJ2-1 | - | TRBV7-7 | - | TGTGCCAGCAGCCCAGACAGAAACAATGAGCAGTTCTTC | CASSPDRNNEQFF
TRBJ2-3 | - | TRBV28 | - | TGTGCCAGCAGTGGCCCGAGCACAGATACGCAGTATTTT | CASSGPSTDTQYF
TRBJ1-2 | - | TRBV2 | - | TGTGCCAGCAGCGCCGCGGGGTTAGCCCTTAACTATGGCTACACCTTC | CASSAAGLALNYGYTF
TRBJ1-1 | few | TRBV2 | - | TGTGCCAGCAGTGCCGTCTATGAAGCTTTCTTT | CASSAVYEAFF
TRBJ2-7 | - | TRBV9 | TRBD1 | TGTGCCAGCAGCGTAGATCAGGGGGCGACTCACGAGCAGTACTTC | CASSVDQGATHEQYF
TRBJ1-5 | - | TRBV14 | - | TGTGCCAGCATCCCCTCGACGGGGGGCAATCAGCCCCAGCATTTT | CASIPSTGGNQPQHF
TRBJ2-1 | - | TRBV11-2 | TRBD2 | TGTGCCAGCAGCTTAGCCCCCAATCGCGGGGAGGGCCCAGGGAATGAGCAGTTCTTC | CASSLAPNRGEGPGNEQFF
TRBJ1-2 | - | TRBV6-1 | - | TGTGCCAGCAGTGAAAGTGAACAGGACCATACTGCTGGCTACACCTTC | CASSESEQDHTAGYTF
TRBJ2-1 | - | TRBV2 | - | TGTGCCAGTCAAGGAGCCTACAATGAGCAGTTCTTC | CASQGAYNEQFF
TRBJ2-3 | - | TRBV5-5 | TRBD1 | TGTGCCAGCAGCTTGGGGACAGGGGGCTCTTACACAGATACGCAGTATTTT | CASSLGTGGSYTDTQYF
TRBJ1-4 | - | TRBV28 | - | TGTGCCAGCACCCGTGGGGGGGAAAAACTGTTTTTT | CASTRGGEKLFF
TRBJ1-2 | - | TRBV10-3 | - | TGTGCCATCAGTGCCTTGGACGGGAGCTATGGCTACACCTTC | CAISALDGSYGYTF
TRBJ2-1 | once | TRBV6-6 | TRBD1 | TGTGCCAGCCGGACAGGGACCTACAATGAGCAGTTCTTC | CASRTGTYNEQFF
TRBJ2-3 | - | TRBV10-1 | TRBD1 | TGCGCCAGCAGCGCCAGGGGGCTCACAGATACGCAGTATTTT | CASSARGLTDTQYF
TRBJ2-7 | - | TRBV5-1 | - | TGCGCCAGCAGCCCGGGGACTCGGGGAAGCAACGAGCAGTACTTC | CASSPGTRGSNEQYF
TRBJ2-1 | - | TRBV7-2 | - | TGTGCCAGCAGCTTAGGCCCCCTACAGAACAATGAGCAGTTCTTC | CASSLGPLQNNEQFF
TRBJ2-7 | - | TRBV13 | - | TGTGCCAGCAGCTTAGTAGCCGAGCAGTACTTC | CASSLVAEQYF
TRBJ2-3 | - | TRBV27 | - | TGTGCCAGCAGTTTAGGGTGGGGCTGGGATAGCACAGATACGCAGTATTTT | CASSLGWGWDSTDTQYF